One and the same sample provided the 15 T cell receptor beta chains below, sequenced in a study of blood T cells in healthy people across ages. Together with a sample-barcoded 5' primer, a J-beta primer mix was included in a second PCR lasting about 6 to 11 cycles. TCRdb reprocessed the 5' RACE reads via MiXCR and lists one record per CDR3 protein. Of about 650,000 distinct CDR3 sequences listed, about 30% are singletons. The sequenced sample consisted of blood. The origin of the receptors is an elderly woman in good health.

The chain is built from TRBV7-6 and TRBJ2-1; 10 bases map to TRBD1. The CDR3 is 15 residues long. Trimming removed 4 bases from V and 7 bases from J; junction bases left unmatched: 7. Germline V CDR1 and CDR2: SGHVS, FNYEAQ. The CDR3 nucleotides read TGTGCCAGCAGCTGGGCCGGGACAGGGGTGAATGAGCAGTTCTTC. This translates into CASSWAGTGVNEQFF.

The chain carries TRBV29-1 and TRBJ2-7, with TRBD1 identical over 7 bases. Germline values: CDR1 SQVTM, CDR2 ANQGSEA. J gave up 0 bases and V 5 bases, and 7 bases lay outside the gene matches. The CDR3 totals 14 residues. In DNA form, the CDR3 reads TGCAGCGTTCGACAGGGCCCCTCCTCCTACGAGCAGTACTTC. The encoded protein is CSVRQGPSSYEQYF.

This clonotype was seen at least ten times. In nucleotides, the CDR3 is TGTGCCAGCAGTCCCACGACCGGACCATTCTACGAGCAGTACTTC. This gives the protein CASSPTTGPFYEQYF. V usage is TRBV27 and J usage is TRBJ2-7; D ambiguous. The CDR3 covers 15 residues. CDR1 and CDR2 from the germline V gene are MNHEY and SMNVEV (reference sequence). Trimming stripped 5 bases from V and 3 bases from J, with 17 bases between.

As concerns this clonotype: This may be a read error, as it is one base from a much larger clone. The V call is TRBV7-2, the J call TRBJ2-2; D possibly corresponds to TRBD2 (5 bases). The CDR3 runs to 12 residues. The germline V gene has CDR1 SGHTA and CDR2 FQGNSA. For the CDR3, the DNA is TGTGCCAGCAGCCCATACACCGGGGAGCGGTTTTTT. Translated, it gives CASSPYTGERFF.

This clonotype was seen repeatedly, ten times or more. This chain links TRBV7-8 with TRBJ2-3; 9 nucleotides align to TRBD1. Germline CDR1 SGHVS, CDR2 FQNEAQ. CDR3 length: 15 amino acids. V trimming: 5 bases; J trimming: 1 base; junction bases outside the gene matches: 4. The CDR3, as DNA: TGTGCCAGCAGCAACCGACAGGGGGGCACAGATACGCAGTATTTT. Protein sequence: CASSNRQGGTDTQYF.

This clonotype has more than one count but fewer than ten. The chain couples TRBV30 to TRBJ1-2, with D tentatively TRBD1 (5 bases). V lost 4 bases to trimming and J lost 4 bases, with 10 bases between them. There are 12 residues in the CDR3. Germline CDR1 GTSNPN, CDR2 SVGIG (reference sequence). The CDR3 is CAWIQDGYGYTF. In DNA form, the CDR3 reads TGTGCCTGGATACAGGATGGCTATGGCTACACCTTC.

This clonotype was detected ten times or more. V gene TRBV27 combines with J gene TRBJ1-1; the D gene is possibly TRBD1 (5 bases). CDR1 is MNHEY and CDR2 is SMNVEV in the germline V gene (reference sequence). CDR3 length: 13 amino acids. Trimming removed 4 bases at V and 4 bases at J, with 10 bases between. The CDR3 sequence is CASSWAGTTEAFF. The CDR3, as DNA: TGTGCCAGCAGTTGGGCAGGGACCACTGAAGCTTTCTTT.

The V and J genes are TRBV7-7 and TRBJ2-2; D possibly corresponds to TRBD1 (5 bases). The V gene lost 1 base and the J gene lost 5 bases, with 14 bases spanning the gap. Germline CDR1 is SSHAT and CDR2 is FNYEAQ (reference sequence). The CDR3 sequence is 16 residues long. This CDR3 is CASSLVSGKGTGELFF. CDR3 DNA sequence: TGTGCCAGCAGCTTAGTATCAGGGAAAGGGACCGGGGAGCTGTTTTTT. Drawing the rest from reference TRBV7-7 and TRBJ2-2, the complete variable domain is GAGVSQSPRYKVTKRGQDVTLRCDPISSHATLYWYQQALGQGPEFLTYFNYEAQPDKSGLPSDRFSAERPEGSISTLTIQRTEQRDSAMYRCASSLVSGKGTGELFFGEGSRLTVL.

This clonotype has a count of ten or more. V gene TRBV7-9 combines with J gene TRBJ1-4; unclear D gene. Trimming removed 0 bases at V and 11 bases at J, with 10 bases between. The CDR3 extends over 13 amino acids. Germline CDR1 is SEHNR and CDR2 is FQNEAQ (reference sequence). The CDR3 DNA reads as TGTGCCAGCAGCTTAGCGCAGGCGGTTAAACTGTTTTTT. Translating it yields CASSLAQAVKLFF.

Ten or more counts support this clonotype. The chain uses TRBV24-1 and TRBJ2-1; 11 nucleotides line up with TRBD2. The CDR3 extends over 17 amino acids. The V segment lost 2 bases and the J segment 9 bases; nucleotides outside the gene matches: 11. CDR1 is KGHDR and CDR2 is SFDVKD in the germline V gene. The CDR3 loop reads CATSDSTSGEGRFEQFF. The CDR3 coding sequence is TGTGCCACCAGTGATTCGACTAGCGGGGAGGGTCGGTTTGAGCAGTTCTTC.

CDR3 sequence reads: CASSAGLAGTDEQFF. The CDR3 bases are TGTGCCAGCAGCGCGGGACTAGCGGGAACGGATGAGCAGTTCTTC. The chain links TRBV7-8 to TRBJ2-1; 13 positions match TRBD2. Germline CDR1 SGHVS, CDR2 FQNEAQ. V shed 5 bases and J 8 bases; nucleotides not matched to a gene: 6. The CDR3 extends over 15 amino acids.

The table lists this clonotype with a few counts. The chain combines TRBV20-1 with TRBJ2-7, with TRBD2 as a possible D gene (6 bases). Germline V gene sequence: CDR1 DFQATT, CDR2 SNEGSKA (reference sequence). This CDR3 has 15 residues. The V end was cut by 5 bases, the J end by 1 base, with 18 bases between. In nucleotides, the CDR3 is TGCAGTGCTGATAGCCCGGGACTCCGGTCCTACGAGCAGTACTTC. This gives the protein CSADSPGLRSYEQYF.

This rearrangement joins TRBV5-1 to TRBJ2-7; D uncertain. Deletions cut 2 bases from V and 2 bases from J, with 14 bases between. The germline V gene encodes CDR1 SGHRS and CDR2 YFSETQ. The CDR3 is made up of 15 amino acids. The CDR3 is CASSLTPTAPYEQYF. DNA of the CDR3: TGCGCCAGCAGCTTAACCCCGACCGCCCCCTACGAGCAGTACTTC.

Ten or more counts support this clonotype. In DNA, the CDR3 is TGTGCCAGCAGCTCCGGGACAGGGACGAATTCACCCCTCCACTTT. Its protein product is CASSSGTGTNSPLHF. The chain links TRBV7-3 to TRBJ1-6, with TRBD1 matching over 9 bases. The CDR3 is made up of 15 amino acids. The germline gives CDR1 SGHTA, CDR2 FQGTGA. J gave up 7 bases and V 4 bases, and 5 bases lay outside the gene matches. Combining the CDR3 with reference TRBV7-3 and TRBJ1-6 gives the whole variable domain GAGVSQTPSNKVTEKGKYVELRCDPISGHTALYWYRQSLGQGPEFLIYFQGTGAADDSGLPNDRFFAVRPEGSVSTLKIQRTERGDSAVYLCASSSGTGTNSPLHFGNGTRLTVT.

This clonotype occurred many times. The chain recombines TRBV5-1 with TRBJ2-3; a weak D match, TRBD2 (5 bases). V was clipped by 0 bases and J by 3 bases, with 17 bases between them. Germline V gene lookup returns CDR1 SGHRS and CDR2 YFSETQ. The CDR3 covers 17 residues. CDR3 sequence: CASSLVVRLSSTDTQYF. The DNA for the CDR3 is TGCGCCAGCAGCTTGGTAGTGAGACTATCGTCGACAGATACGCAGTATTTT. Full variable domain (missing parts from reference TRBV5-1 and TRBJ2-3): KAGVTQTPRYLIKTRGQQVTLSCSPISGHRSVSWYQQTPGQGLQFLFEYFSETQRNKGNFPGRFSGRQFSNSRSEMNVSTLELGDSALYLCASSLVVRLSSTDTQYFGPGTRLTVL.